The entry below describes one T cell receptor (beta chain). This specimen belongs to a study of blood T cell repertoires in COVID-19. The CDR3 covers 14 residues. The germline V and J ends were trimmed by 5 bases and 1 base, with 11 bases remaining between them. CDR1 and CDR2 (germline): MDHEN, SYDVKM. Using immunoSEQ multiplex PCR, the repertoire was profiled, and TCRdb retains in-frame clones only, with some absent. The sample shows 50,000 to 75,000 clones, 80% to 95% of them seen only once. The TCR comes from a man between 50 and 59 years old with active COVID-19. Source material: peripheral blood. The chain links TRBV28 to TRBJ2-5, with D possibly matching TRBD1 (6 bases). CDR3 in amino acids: CASSPQGIQETQYF. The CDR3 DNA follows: TGTGCCAGCAGTCCACAGGGCATCCAAGAGACCCAGTACTTC.